These T cell receptor beta chains were read from a single sample in a study of T cells after yellow fever vaccination. TCRdb ran MiXCR on the 5' RACE reads and lists one entry per CDR3 protein. The sample carries a few hundred thousand distinct CDR3 sequences, roughly 4% recorded once. The sample in question was PBMCs, obtained 5 days after the yellow fever booster vaccination. The receptors were sampled from a young man who received the YFV17D yellow fever vaccine. CDR3s leave out the opening cysteine and the closing phenylalanine or tryptophan. The D gene is left open where the match is weak.

v_gene,j_gene,d_gene,CDR3aa
TRBV27,TRBJ2-7,.,ASSWAGRSYEQY
TRBV6-2/TRBV6-3,TRBJ2-4,.,ASSYRVLAKNIQY
TRBV12-3/TRBV12-4,TRBJ2-3,TRBD2,ASTPLAGGFPDTQY
TRBV27,TRBJ2-3,TRBD1,ASRPRTGGFLDTQY
TRBV2,TRBJ2-5,.,ASLLGFRQETQY
TRBV12-3/TRBV12-4,TRBJ1-2,.,ASSLTPRIYGYT
TRBV20-1,TRBJ2-3,.,SATGRTITDTQY
TRBV9,TRBJ2-3,TRBD2,ASSPGLAGGDTQY
TRBV15,TRBJ2-1,TRBD2,ATSPRAPLAGGINEQF
TRBV13,TRBJ1-1,TRBD1,ASSRRTGGLNTEAF
TRBV10-3,TRBJ2-3,.,AISDHRDADTQY
TRBV6-2/TRBV6-3,TRBJ2-2,.,AGTSRGSGELF
TRBV7-9,TRBJ1-1,.,ASFPRVNTEAF
TRBV29-1,TRBJ1-2,.,SVEQGGYGYT
TRBV4-3,TRBJ1-2,TRBD1,ASSPRQGAYNGYT
TRBV5-4,TRBJ2-5,TRBD1,ASSLQTGETQY
TRBV5-1,TRBJ2-1,TRBD1,ASSFSWTGAYNEQF
TRBV6-5,TRBJ2-5,.,ASLSRGLPYETQY
TRBV28,TRBJ1-5,TRBD1,ASSDRGGQPQH
TRBV4-1,TRBJ2-2,.,ASYGGGGGELF
TRBV29-1,TRBJ2-7,.,SGGQSYEQY
TRBV5-1,TRBJ2-3,TRBD2,ASATSGDFTDTQY
TRBV4-2,TRBJ2-5,.,ASSQVGEETQY
TRBV5-1,TRBJ1-2,.,ASSLEDNNYGYT
TRBV7-3,TRBJ2-5,TRBD2,ASSLGLAGALQY
TRBV7-2,TRBJ2-6,TRBD1,ASSSDRVPAGANVLT
TRBV30,TRBJ2-1,.,AWSVPEQYNEQF
TRBV19,TRBJ1-5,.,ASRDEWGNQGQPQH
TRBV5-1,TRBJ1-2,.,ARITANYGYT
TRBV5-1,TRBJ1-6,.,ASSSDSTKHFNSPLH
TRBV7-2,TRBJ2-5,TRBD1,ASSYGQGAVETQY
TRBV20-1,TRBJ2-2,.,SATDPNTGELF
TRBV7-9,TRBJ2-3,.,ASSGGGVSGDTQY
TRBV12-3/TRBV12-4,TRBJ2-3,TRBD2,ASSHPGTRII
TRBV29-1,TRBJ2-5,TRBD1,SVEVEGGGETQY
TRBV11-2,TRBJ2-5,TRBD1,ASSRTGTGVSQETQY
TRBV7-2,TRBJ2-1,TRBD2,ASSLNRGLAESSYNEQF
TRBV4-2,TRBJ1-1,.,ASSQEGRADTEAF
TRBV6-6,TRBJ2-3,.,ASSYWGGAGADTQY
TRBV4-3,TRBJ2-3,.,ASSQVRGVGDTQY
TRBV2,TRBJ2-6,.,ASSGVTGANVLT
TRBV4-3,TRBJ1-4,.,ASSQEREINEKLF